A single sample is the source of the 20 T cell receptor beta chains below, sequenced in a study of post-analysis software for immune sequencing data. Unique-molecular-identifier-tagged TCR beta cDNA libraries were used. Using its own MiXCR run on the PCR reads, TCRdb lists one record per CDR3 protein. The table has approximately 360,000 distinct CDR3 sequences, around 37% seen once. These receptors have no identified antigens. Study-level findings and limits: With TRBV5-6, TRBV5-1 and TRBV20-1 included, 4 to 6 TRBV segments were more frequent in patients than in controls.

Material for sequencing was blood. Receptors were obtained from a girl aged 10-17 years with multiple sclerosis.

The V gene is TRBV12-3 or TRBV12-4, the J gene TRBJ1-2, with no clear D. V lost 2 bases and J 7 bases, leaving 8 bases between the germline ends. The CDR3 covers 12 residues. Written as DNA, the CDR3 is TGTGCCAGCAGTTTAAATAAGGTTGGCTACACCTTC. Encoded protein: CASSLNKVGYTF.

The V and J genes are TRBV7-9 and TRBJ1-1; D ambiguous. V was clipped by 3 bases and J by 1 base, with 18 bases between them. Germline CDR1 is SEHNR and CDR2 is FQNEAQ (reference sequence). The CDR3 loop spans 17 amino acids. In nucleotides, the CDR3 is TGTGCCAGCAGCTTTTGGGATTTAGTGTCAGGGAACACTGAAGCTTTCTTT. Translated: CASSFWDLVSGNTEAFF.

The chain employs TRBV20-1 and TRBJ2-1; TRBD1 matches at 7 bases. The junction had 4 bases not matched to a gene; V was cut back by 1 base and J by 1 base. The CDR3 totals 15 residues. Germline V gene lookup returns CDR1 DFQATT and CDR2 SNEGSKA (reference sequence). CDR3 region: CSARASGQSYNEQFF. The CDR3 DNA sequence: TGCAGTGCTAGAGCCTCGGGACAGTCCTACAATGAGCAGTTCTTC.

This chain uses TRBV10-2 with TRBJ2-7; the D is unclear. The V end lost 2 bases, the J end lost 0 bases, and 11 bases lay between the germline ends. This CDR3 has 15 residues. Germline V CDR1 and CDR2: WSHSY, SAAADI. CDR3 residues: CASSEQQPSSYEQYF. CDR3 nucleotide sequence: TGCGCCAGCAGTGAGCAACAGCCTAGCTCCTACGAGCAGTACTTC.

The gene calls are TRBV12-3 or TRBV12-4 and TRBJ2-5, with D perhaps TRBD1 or TRBD2 (6 bases each). The DNA matches TRBJ2-7 better at its end, which makes the J call doubtful. This CDR3 has 15 amino acids. The CDR3 nucleotides are TGTGCCAGCACCCTGGCTAGGGGGGCAGCCTACGAGCAGTACTTC. Its translation is CASTLARGAAYEQYF.

This clonotype was detected many times. The chain has TRBV10-3 and TRBJ2-5; D might be TRBD1 or TRBD2, each matching 6 bases. CDR3 length: 13 residues. From germline, CDR1 is ENHRY and CDR2 SYGVKD. Between the trimmed V and J ends, which lost 4 bases and 1 base, there was a span of 7 bases. The CDR3 bases are TGTGCCATCAGTGGGGGGGCCCAAGAGACCCAGTACTTC. Protein sequence: CAISGGAQETQYF.

The CDR3 is CASSGRGTGAYNEQFF. The CDR3 nucleotides are TGTGCCAGCAGCGGACGAGGGACAGGGGCCTACAATGAGCAGTTCTTC. The chain recombines TRBV7-2 with TRBJ2-1, with 10 bases matching TRBD1. The length of the CDR3 is 16 residues. Trimming took 5 bases from V and 2 from J; bases not matched to a gene: 6. CDR1 and CDR2 from the germline V gene are SGHTA and FQGNSA.

V usage is TRBV5-1 and J usage is TRBJ1-2; unclear D gene. The ends were cut back, 0 bases at V and 6 bases at J, with 12 bases in the middle. The CDR3 is 14 residues long. CDR1 SGHRS and CDR2 YFSETQ come from the germline V gene. This CDR3 is CASSLAQGLDGYTF. The CDR3 DNA follows: TGCGCCAGCAGCTTGGCCCAAGGTCTCGATGGCTACACCTTC. Full variable domain (rest looked up from reference TRBV5-1 and TRBJ1-2): KAGVTQTPRYLIKTRGQQVTLSCSPISGHRSVSWYQQTPGQGLQFLFEYFSETQRNKGNFPGRFSGRQFSNSRSEMNVSTLELGDSALYLCASSLAQGLDGYTFGSGTRLTVV.

The V call is TRBV5-6, the J call TRBJ2-1; the match to TRBD2 covers 14 bases. Germline lookup yields CDR1 SGHDT and CDR2 YYEEEE. This CDR3 is 19 amino acids long. V was pared by 4 bases and J by 0 bases, with 9 bases of the junction left unmatched. CDR3 residues: CASSRPGTSGGISYNEQFF. The CDR3 coding sequence is TGTGCCAGCAGCCGTCCCGGGACTAGCGGGGGTATCTCCTACAATGAGCAGTTCTTC.

V gene TRBV7-8 combines with J gene TRBJ2-7; a possible D gene is TRBD1 (6 bases). Trimming stripped 5 bases from V and 2 bases from J, with 13 bases between. CDR1 is SGHVS and CDR2 is FQNEAQ in the germline V gene. The CDR3 contains 14 residues. The CDR3 DNA reads as TGTGCCAGCAGCCTGCGACAGGTACCCTACGAGCAGTACTTC. Translation: CASSLRQVPYEQYF.

The chain is built from TRBV3-1 and TRBJ2-5; D remains unclear. Between the trimmed V and J ends, which lost 2 bases and 0 bases, there was a span of 4 bases. CDR1 and CDR2 (germline): LGHDT, YNNKEL (reference sequence). This CDR3 is built from 13 residues. The CDR3 DNA sequence: TGTGCCAGCAGCCAAAACTACCAAGAGACCCAGTACTTC. The encoded protein is CASSQNYQETQYF.

This clonotype has more than one count but fewer than ten. This chain links TRBV3-1 with TRBJ2-7; TRBD2 matches 12 bases. Germline values: CDR1 LGHDT, CDR2 YNNKEL (reference sequence). The J segment lost 10 bases and the V segment lost 6 bases, leaving 10 bases of the junction unmatched. The CDR3 runs to 14 residues. The CDR3, as DNA: TGTGCCAGCAGTCCGACTAGCGGGGGAGTCGAACAGTACTTC. Translated: CASSPTSGGVEQYF.

The sample holds a few counts of this clonotype. The chain joins TRBV6-5 to TRBJ2-7; 9 nucleotides align to TRBD2. The germline gives CDR1 MNHEY, CDR2 SVGAGI. V lost 4 bases, J lost 2 bases, and 3 bases stayed unmatched. This CDR3 region has 14 residues. The CDR3 nucleotides are TGTGCCAGCAGTTTGTTAGCGGGGGCCTACGAGCAGTACTTC. This sequence encodes CASSLLAGAYEQYF.

V is TRBV12-3 or TRBV12-4 and J is TRBJ2-3, with D possibly being TRBD2 (5 bases). V was trimmed by 2 bases and J by 2 bases, leaving 11 bases between them. This CDR3 is built from 15 residues. CDR3 in amino acids: CASSLSDYLTDTQYF. The CDR3 coding sequence is TGTGCCAGCAGTTTAAGCGACTACCTCACAGATACGCAGTATTTT.

This sequence joins TRBV6-1 and TRBJ2-3; TRBD2 aligns across 10 bases. The CDR3 consists of 15 residues. V lost 8 bases, J lost 2 bases, and 7 bases stayed unmatched. Germline V gene lookup returns CDR1 MNHNS and CDR2 SASEGT. Written as DNA, the CDR3 is TGTGCCAGCCCGACTAGCGGGTTGATCACAGATACGCAGTATTTT. Translation gives CASPTSGLITDTQYF.

The chain couples TRBV12-3 or TRBV12-4 to TRBJ2-3; 12 nucleotides align to TRBD2. The CDR3 consists of 19 residues. V lost 4 bases to trimming and J lost 2 bases; unmatched junction nucleotides: 13. The CDR3 nucleotides are TGTGCCAGCAGTTGGCCCGGGACTAGCGGGCGGCAAGCCACAGATACGCAGTATTTT. Translated: CASSWPGTSGRQATDTQYF.

The chain employs TRBV4-2 and TRBJ2-1; the match to TRBD2 covers 10 bases. V lost 4 bases to trimming and J lost 7 bases; unmatched junction nucleotides: 10. CDR3 length equals 16 residues. Germline assignment: CDR1 LGHNA and CDR2 YNFKEQ. CDR3 bases: TGTGCCAGCAGCCCCCAGCGAGCGGGGGGGCCGAATGAGCAGTTCTTC. Translating it yields CASSPQRAGGPNEQFF.

This clonotype was detected many times. The rearrangement links TRBV28 to TRBJ1-5; D is unclear. Germline V CDR1 and CDR2: MDHEN, SYDVKM. The CDR3 totals 16 residues. The V and J ends lost 1 base and 6 bases respectively, with 16 bases between them. The CDR3 loop reads CASSLFPANGVQPQHF. As DNA, the CDR3 is TGTGCCAGCAGTTTATTTCCAGCTAACGGGGTTCAGCCCCAGCATTTT.

This clonotype appeared once. The chain is built from TRBV19 and TRBJ2-3; the match to TRBD1 covers 9 bases. Germline CDR1 is LNHDA and CDR2 is SQIVND (reference sequence). The ends lost 4 bases at V and 4 bases at J; junction bases unmatched: 9. This CDR3 is 16 amino acids long. CDR3: CASSRRLTGGSDTQYF. The CDR3 coding sequence is TGTGCCAGTAGTAGAAGGTTGACAGGGGGGTCAGATACGCAGTATTTT.

This chain uses TRBV20-1 with TRBJ2-1, with 7 bases aligning to TRBD2. With V trimmed by 5 bases and J by 6 bases, 16 bases remained unmatched. Germline V gives CDR1 DFQATT, CDR2 SNEGSKA (reference sequence). The CDR3 loop spans 16 amino acids. CDR3 in amino acids: CSAPDWIRGGFNEQFF. CDR3 in DNA: TGCAGTGCTCCGGATTGGATACGCGGGGGTTTCAATGAGCAGTTCTTC.